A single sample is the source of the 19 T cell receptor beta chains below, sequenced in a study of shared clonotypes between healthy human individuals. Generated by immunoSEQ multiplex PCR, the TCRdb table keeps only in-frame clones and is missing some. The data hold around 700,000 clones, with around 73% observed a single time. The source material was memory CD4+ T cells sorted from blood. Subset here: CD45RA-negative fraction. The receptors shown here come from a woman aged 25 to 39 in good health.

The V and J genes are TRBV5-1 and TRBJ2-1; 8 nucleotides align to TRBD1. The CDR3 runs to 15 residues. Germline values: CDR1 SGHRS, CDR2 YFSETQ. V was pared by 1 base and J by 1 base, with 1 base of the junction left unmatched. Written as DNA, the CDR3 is TGCGCCAGCAGCTTGAACAGGGGGTCCTACAATGAGCAGTTCTTC. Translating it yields CASSLNRGSYNEQFF.

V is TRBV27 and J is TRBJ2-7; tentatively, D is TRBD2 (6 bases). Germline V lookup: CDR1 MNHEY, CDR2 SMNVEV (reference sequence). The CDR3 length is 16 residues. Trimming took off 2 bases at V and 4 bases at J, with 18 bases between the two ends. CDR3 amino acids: CASSLGLSGRRYEQYF. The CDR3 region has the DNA TGTGCCAGCAGTTTAGGCCTTAGCGGACGACGGTACGAGCAGTACTTC.

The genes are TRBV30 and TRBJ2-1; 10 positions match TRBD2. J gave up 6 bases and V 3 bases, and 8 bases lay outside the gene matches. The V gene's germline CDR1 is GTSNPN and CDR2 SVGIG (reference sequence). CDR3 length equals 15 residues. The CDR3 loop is CAWRRASGSANEQFF. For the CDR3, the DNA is TGTGCCTGGAGGAGGGCTAGCGGGAGCGCCAATGAGCAGTTCTTC. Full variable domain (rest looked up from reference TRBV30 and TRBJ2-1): SQTIHQWPATLVQPVGSPLSLECTVEGTSNPNLYWYRQAAGRGLQLLFYSVGIGQISSEVPQNLSASRPQDRQFILSSKKLLLSDSGFYLCAWRRASGSANEQFFGPGTRLTVL.

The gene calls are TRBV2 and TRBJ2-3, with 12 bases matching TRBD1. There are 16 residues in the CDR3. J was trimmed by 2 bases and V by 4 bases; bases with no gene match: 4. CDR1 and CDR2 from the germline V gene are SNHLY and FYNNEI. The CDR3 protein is CASSAEGQGATDTQYF. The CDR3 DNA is TGTGCCAGCAGTGCGGAGGGACAGGGGGCCACAGATACGCAGTATTTT.

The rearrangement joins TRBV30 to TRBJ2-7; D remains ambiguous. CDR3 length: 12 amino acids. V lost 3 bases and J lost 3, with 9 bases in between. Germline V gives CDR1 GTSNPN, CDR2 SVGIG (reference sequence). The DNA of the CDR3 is TGTGCCTGGAGCCTTATCCTCTACGAGCAGTACTTC. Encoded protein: CAWSLILYEQYF. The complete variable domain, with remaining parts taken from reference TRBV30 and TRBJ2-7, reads SQTIHQWPATLVQPVGSPLSLECTVEGTSNPNLYWYRQAAGRGLQLLFYSVGIGQISSEVPQNLSASRPQDRQFILSSKKLLLSDSGFYLCAWSLILYEQYFGPGTRLTVT.

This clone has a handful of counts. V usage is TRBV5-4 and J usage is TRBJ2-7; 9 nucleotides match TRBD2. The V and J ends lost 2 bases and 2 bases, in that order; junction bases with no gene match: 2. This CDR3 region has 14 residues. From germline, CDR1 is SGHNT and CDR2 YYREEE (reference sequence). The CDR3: CASSFSGSPYEQYF. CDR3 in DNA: TGTGCCAGCAGCTTTAGCGGGAGTCCCTACGAGCAGTACTTC.

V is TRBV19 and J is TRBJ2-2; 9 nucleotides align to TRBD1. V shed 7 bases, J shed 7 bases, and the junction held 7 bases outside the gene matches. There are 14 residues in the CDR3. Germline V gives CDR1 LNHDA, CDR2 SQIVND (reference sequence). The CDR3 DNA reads TGTGCCAGTACCAGCACAGGGGGCTTCGGGGAGCTGTTTTTT. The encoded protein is CASTSTGGFGELFF.

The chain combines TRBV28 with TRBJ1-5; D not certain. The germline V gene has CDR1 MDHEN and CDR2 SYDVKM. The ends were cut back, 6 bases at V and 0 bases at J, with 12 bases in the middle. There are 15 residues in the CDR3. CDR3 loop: CASSTFGVSNQPQHF. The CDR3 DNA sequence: TGTGCCAGCAGCACTTTTGGGGTTAGCAATCAGCCCCAGCATTTT.

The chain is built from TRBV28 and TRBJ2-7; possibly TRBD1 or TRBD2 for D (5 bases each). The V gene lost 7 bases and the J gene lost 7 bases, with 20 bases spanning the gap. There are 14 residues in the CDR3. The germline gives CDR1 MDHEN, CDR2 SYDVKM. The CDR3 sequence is CASTAPTGPREQYF. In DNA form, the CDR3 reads TGTGCCAGCACCGCTCCCACGGGACCTAGGGAGCAGTACTTC.

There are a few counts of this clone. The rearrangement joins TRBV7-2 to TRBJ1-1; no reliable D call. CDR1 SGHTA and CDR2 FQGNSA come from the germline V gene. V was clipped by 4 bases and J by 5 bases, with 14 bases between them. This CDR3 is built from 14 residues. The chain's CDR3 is CASSCRYSLTEAFF. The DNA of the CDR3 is TGTGCCAGCAGCTGCCGTTATTCCCTTACTGAAGCTTTCTTT.

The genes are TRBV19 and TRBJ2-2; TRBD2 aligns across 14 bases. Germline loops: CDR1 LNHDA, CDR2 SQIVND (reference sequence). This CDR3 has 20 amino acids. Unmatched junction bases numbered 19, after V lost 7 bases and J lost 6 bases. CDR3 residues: CASTPRSQGLAGVGAGELFF. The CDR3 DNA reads TGTGCCAGTACCCCACGGAGCCAGGGACTAGCGGGAGTGGGTGCCGGGGAGCTGTTTTTT.

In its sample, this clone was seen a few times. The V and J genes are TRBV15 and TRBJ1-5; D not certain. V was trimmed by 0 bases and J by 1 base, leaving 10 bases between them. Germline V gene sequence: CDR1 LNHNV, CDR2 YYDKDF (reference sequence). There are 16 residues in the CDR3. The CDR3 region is CATSRDSAQSNQPQHF. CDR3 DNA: TGTGCCACCAGCAGAGATTCCGCACAGAGCAATCAGCCCCAGCATTTT. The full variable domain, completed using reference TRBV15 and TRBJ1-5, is DAMVIQNPRYQVTQFGKPVTLSCSQTLNHNVMYWYQQKSSQAPKLLFHYYDKDFNNEADTPDNFQSRRPNTSFCFLDIRSPGLGDTAMYLCATSRDSAQSNQPQHFGDGTRLSIL.

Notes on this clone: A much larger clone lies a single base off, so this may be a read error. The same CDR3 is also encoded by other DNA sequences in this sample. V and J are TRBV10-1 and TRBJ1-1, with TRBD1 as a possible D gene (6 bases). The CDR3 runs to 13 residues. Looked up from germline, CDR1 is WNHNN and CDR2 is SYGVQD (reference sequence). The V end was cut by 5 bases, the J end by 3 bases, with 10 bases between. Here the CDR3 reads CASSKNRDTEAFF. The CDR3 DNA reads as TGCGCCAGCAGTAAAAACAGGGACACTGAAGCTTTCTTT.

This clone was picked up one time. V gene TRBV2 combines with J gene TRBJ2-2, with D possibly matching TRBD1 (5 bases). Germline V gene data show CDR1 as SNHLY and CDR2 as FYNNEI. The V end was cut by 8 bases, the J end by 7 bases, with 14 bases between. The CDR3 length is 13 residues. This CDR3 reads CASLQGYSGELFF. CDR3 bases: TGTGCCAGCCTTCAGGGTTACAGCGGGGAGCTGTTTTTT.

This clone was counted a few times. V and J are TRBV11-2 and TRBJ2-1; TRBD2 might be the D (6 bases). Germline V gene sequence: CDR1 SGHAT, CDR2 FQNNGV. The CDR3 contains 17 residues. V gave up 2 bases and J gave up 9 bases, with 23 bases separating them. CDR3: CASSLTEGGFDSREQFF. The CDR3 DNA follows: TGTGCCAGCAGCTTAACGGAGGGAGGATTCGATTCGCGTGAGCAGTTCTTC.

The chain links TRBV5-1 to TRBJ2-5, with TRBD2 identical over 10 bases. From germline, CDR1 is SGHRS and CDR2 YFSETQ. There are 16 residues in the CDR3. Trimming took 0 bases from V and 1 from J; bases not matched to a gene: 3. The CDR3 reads CASSLGVAGGQETQYF. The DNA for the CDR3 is TGCGCCAGCAGCTTGGGAGTAGCGGGGGGCCAAGAGACCCAGTACTTC.

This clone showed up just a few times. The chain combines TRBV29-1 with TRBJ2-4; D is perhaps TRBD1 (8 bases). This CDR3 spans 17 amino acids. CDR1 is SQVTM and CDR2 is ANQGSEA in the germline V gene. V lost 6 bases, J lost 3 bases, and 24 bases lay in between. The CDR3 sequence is CSVPDYGQGGGKNIQYF. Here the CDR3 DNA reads TGCAGCGTCCCCGACTATGGACAGGGAGGGGGCAAAAACATTCAGTACTTC.

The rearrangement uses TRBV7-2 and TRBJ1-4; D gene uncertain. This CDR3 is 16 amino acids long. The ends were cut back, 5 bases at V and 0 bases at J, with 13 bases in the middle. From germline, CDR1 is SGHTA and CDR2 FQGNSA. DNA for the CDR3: TGTGCCAGCAGCATGGCTCCGTATGCAACTAATGAAAAACTGTTTTTT. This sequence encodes CASSMAPYATNEKLFF.

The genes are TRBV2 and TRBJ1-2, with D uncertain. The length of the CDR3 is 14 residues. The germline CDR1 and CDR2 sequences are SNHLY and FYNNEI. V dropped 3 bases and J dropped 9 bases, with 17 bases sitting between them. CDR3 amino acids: CASSDRKVGVSYTF. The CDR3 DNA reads TGTGCCAGCAGTGATCGAAAAGTTGGGGTTAGCTACACCTTC.